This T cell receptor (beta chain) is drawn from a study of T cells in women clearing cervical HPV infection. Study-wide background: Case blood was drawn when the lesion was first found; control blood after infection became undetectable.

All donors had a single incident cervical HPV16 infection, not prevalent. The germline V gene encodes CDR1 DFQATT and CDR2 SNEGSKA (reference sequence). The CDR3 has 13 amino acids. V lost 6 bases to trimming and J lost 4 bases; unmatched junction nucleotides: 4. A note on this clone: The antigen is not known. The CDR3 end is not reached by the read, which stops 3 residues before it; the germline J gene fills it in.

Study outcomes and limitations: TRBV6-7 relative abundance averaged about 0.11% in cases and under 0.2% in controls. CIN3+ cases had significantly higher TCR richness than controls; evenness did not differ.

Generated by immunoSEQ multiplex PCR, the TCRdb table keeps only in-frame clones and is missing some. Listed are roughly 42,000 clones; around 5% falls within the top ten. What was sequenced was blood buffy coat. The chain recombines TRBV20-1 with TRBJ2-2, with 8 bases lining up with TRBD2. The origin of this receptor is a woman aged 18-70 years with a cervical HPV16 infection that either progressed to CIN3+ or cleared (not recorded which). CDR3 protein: CSAQRGSTGELFF. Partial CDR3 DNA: TGCAGTGCCCAGCGGGGGAGCACCGGGGAG.